These T cell receptor beta chains were read from a single sample in a study of T-cell reconstitution after alpha-beta-depleted transplantation in children. Using its own MiXCR run on the PCR reads, TCRdb lists one record per CDR3 protein. The table has thousands of distinct CDR3 sequences, about 10% seen once. Sample: PBMCs, mostly from graft donor cells, taken 180 days after TCRalphabeta/CD19-depleted stem cell transplant. The receptors originated from a child younger than two who had a stem cell transplant for acute myeloid leukemia, so the T cells may come from the graft donor. CDR3s include the opening cysteine and the closing phenylalanine or tryptophan.

V,J,CDR3
TRBV10-3,TRBJ1-2,CAISENRGYGYTF
TRBV28,TRBJ1-3,CASSLTQTGGNTIYF
TRBV12-3/TRBV12-4,TRBJ2-1,CASSFYPPAGGPDEQFF
TRBV2,TRBJ1-6,CASRERDSRNSPLHF
TRBV3-1,TRBJ2-1,CASCQGGGRNNEQFF
TRBV5-1,TRBJ2-5,CASSLKETQYF
TRBV27,TRBJ2-5,CASSLGGGAETQYF
TRBV28,TRBJ2-7,CASSLSLLAPSSYEQYF
TRBV24-1,TRBJ2-1,CATSLGLAAYNEQFF
TRBV5-4,TRBJ2-7,CASSLVGRGSYEQYF
TRBV27,TRBJ2-2,CASSLHRQGYTGELFF
TRBV6-6,TRBJ1-1,CASSYLSTEAFF
TRBV7-9,TRBJ2-7,CASRLGSAVYEQYF
TRBV20-1,TRBJ2-7,CSAKIVTTGYEQYF
TRBV20-1,TRBJ2-1,CSARDHRGNYNEQFF
TRBV7-9,TRBJ2-3,CASSPLVTDTQYF